A single sample gave rise to the 21 T cell receptor beta chains below, sequenced in a study of OX40 agonist ivuxolimab in advanced cancers. Libraries were prepared by immunoSEQ multiplex PCR; TCRdb keeps only in-frame clonotypes and omits some of them. The table includes 55,000 to 60,000 clones, more than 85% detected once. Sample: CD4+ or CD8+ T cells sorted from blood, taken in a trial of the OX40 agonist ivuxolimab. The receptors originated from an adult with an advanced solid tumor such as melanoma, head and neck, liver or kidney cancer.

This rearrangement joins TRBV27 to TRBJ2-7; unclear D gene. Per the germline V gene, CDR1 is MNHEY and CDR2 is SMNVEV (reference sequence). The CDR3 is 14 amino acids. Trimming took off 6 bases at V and 2 bases at J, with 14 bases between the two ends. As DNA, the CDR3 is TGTGCCAGCAGCCCAGTACTATCCGCCTACGAGCAGTACTTC. Amino acid sequence: CASSPVLSAYEQYF.

The genes are TRBV9 and TRBJ1-5, with D tentatively TRBD1 (6 bases). Germline assignment: CDR1 SGDLS and CDR2 YYNGEE. V lost 0 bases and J 6 bases, leaving 10 bases between the germline ends. The CDR3 is made up of 14 amino acids. CDR3 loop: CASSVGRGAQPQHF. CDR3 DNA: TGTGCCAGCAGCGTAGGGAGGGGGGCTCAGCCCCAGCATTTT.

The chain combines TRBV7-8 with TRBJ2-2, with D perhaps matching TRBD1 (5 bases). Germline V gives CDR1 SGHVS, CDR2 FQNEAQ. With 11 bases removed from V and 0 bases from J, the gap between germline ends came to 13 bases. This CDR3 is built from 14 residues. Written as DNA, the CDR3 is TGTGCCTTATGGGGCTCAACGAACACCGGGGAGCTGTTTTTT. Its translation is CALWGSTNTGELFF.

This clone was seen only once. This chain connects TRBV5-1 to TRBJ2-7; TRBD1 agrees at 7 bases. The CDR3 contains 16 residues. Germline assignment: CDR1 SGHRS and CDR2 YFSETQ. Trimming took 0 bases from V and 3 from J; bases not matched to a gene: 9. CDR3 in DNA: TGCGCCAGCAGCTTGGGTCCGGGACAGTATAACTACGAGCAGTACTTC. As protein: CASSLGPGQYNYEQYF.

By proportion, this clone is large (0.1 to 1%). The chain uses TRBV28 and TRBJ2-7; 10 bases line up with TRBD2. The V gene end was trimmed by 6 bases and the J gene end by 0 bases; junction bases not matched to a gene: 11. The CDR3 spans 17 residues. Germline V gene sequence: CDR1 MDHEN, CDR2 SYDVKM. The CDR3 loop reads CASSPTRRLAGSYEQYF. In nucleotides, the CDR3 is TGTGCCAGCAGCCCCACACGACGACTAGCGGGCTCCTACGAGCAGTACTTC.

CDR3 DNA: TGTGCCAGCAGCTTAGTACAGTCCCCCTACGAGCAGTACTTC. This codes for CASSLVQSPYEQYF. The chain has TRBV11-1 and TRBJ2-7; D remains unclear. Trimming removed 1 base from V and 2 bases from J, with 9 bases in between. There are 14 residues in the CDR3. CDR1 is SGHAT, CDR2 FQDESV, per germline (reference sequence).

The rearrangement joins TRBV7-9 to TRBJ2-1, with 9 bases matching TRBD2. The V and J ends lost 2 bases and 7 bases, in that order; junction bases with no gene match: 6. The germline V gene has CDR1 SEHNR and CDR2 FQNEAQ (reference sequence). This CDR3 comprises 15 residues. CDR3 DNA: TGTGCCAGCAGCTTATATAGCGGGAGCCTAAATGAGCAGTTCTTC. It codes for CASSLYSGSLNEQFF. The full variable domain, in which reference TRBV7-9 and TRBJ2-1 provide the parts outside the CDR3, is DTGVSQNPRHKITKRGQNVTFRCDPISEHNRLYWYRQTLGQGPEFLTYFQNEAQLEKSRLLSDRFSAERPKGSFSTLEIQRTEQGDSAMYLCASSLYSGSLNEQFFGPGTRLTVL.

This chain connects TRBV28 to TRBJ2-7; D not certain. Germline loops: CDR1 MDHEN, CDR2 SYDVKM. The V and J ends lost 2 bases and 5 bases respectively, with 7 bases between them. This CDR3 spans 12 amino acids. CDR3 bases: TGTGCCAGCAGTTTAGCACAGAACGAGCAGTACTTC. It specifies CASSLAQNEQYF.

CDR3 protein: CASSQDLGEGSYEQYF. The CDR3 region has the DNA TGCGCCAGCAGCCAAGATCTGGGGGAGGGTTCCTACGAGCAGTACTTC. V gene TRBV4-3 combines with J gene TRBJ2-7, with 7 bases aligning to TRBD2. The V and J ends lost 0 bases and 1 base, in that order; junction bases with no gene match: 6. The CDR3 is 16 amino acids. Germline V gene data show CDR1 as LGHNA and CDR2 as YSLEER.

The rearrangement joins TRBV4-1 to TRBJ2-2; D is perhaps TRBD2 (6 bases). Trimming cost V 1 base and J 7 bases, with 7 bases left between them. CDR3 length equals 13 residues. From germline, CDR1 is MGHRA and CDR2 YSYEKL. CDR3 nucleotide sequence: TGCGCCAGCAGCCAAGTGCGGGGCGGGGAGCTGTTTTTT. Residues: CASSQVRGGELFF.

The rearrangement joins TRBV9 to TRBJ2-7; 9 bases are shared with TRBD1. The V segment lost 3 bases and the J segment 2 bases; nucleotides outside the gene matches: 6. CDR1 is SGDLS, CDR2 YYNGEE, per germline. CDR3 length: 15 residues. The CDR3 coding sequence is TGTGCCAGCAGCGCCTGGGGGACAGGGACCTACGAGCAGTACTTC. This codes for CASSAWGTGTYEQYF.

V and J are TRBV19 and TRBJ2-7, with no clear D. Germline V gene lookup returns CDR1 LNHDA and CDR2 SQIVND (reference sequence). The V end lost 0 bases, the J end lost 3 bases, and 9 bases lay between the germline ends. This CDR3 region has 14 residues. The CDR3 region is CASSIDLENYEQYF. CDR3 in DNA: TGTGCCAGTAGTATAGATCTTGAAAACTACGAGCAGTACTTC.

The CDR3 DNA reads TGTGCCAGCAGTTTATCCGTTGGTGAAAGGAGCAATGAGCAGTTCTTC. Translated: CASSLSVGERSNEQFF. V is TRBV27 and J is TRBJ2-1; D is undetermined. The CDR3 runs to 16 residues. Germline V gene data show CDR1 as MNHEY and CDR2 as SMNVEV (reference sequence). The ends were cut back, 0 bases at V and 6 bases at J, with 15 bases in the middle.

V gene TRBV19 combines with J gene TRBJ1-1; D perhaps matches TRBD1 (5 bases). This CDR3 region has 17 residues. The germline V gene has CDR1 LNHDA and CDR2 SQIVND (reference sequence). V was clipped by 0 bases and J by 5 bases, with 19 bases between them. Here the CDR3 DNA reads TGTGCCAGTAGTATAGATCTGGAGACAGTGCCGAGGACTGAAGCTTTCTTT. Translated: CASSIDLETVPRTEAFF. Full variable domain (rest looked up from reference TRBV19 and TRBJ1-1): DGGITQSPKYLFRKEGQNVTLSCEQNLNHDAMYWYRQDPGQGLRLIYYSQIVNDFQKGDIAEGYSVSREKKESFPLTVTSAQKNPTAFYLCASSIDLETVPRTEAFFGQGTRLTVV.

This chain uses TRBV27 with TRBJ1-1; D unclear. CDR1 and CDR2 from the germline V gene are MNHEY and SMNVEV (reference sequence). The V and J ends lost 2 bases and 4 bases respectively, with 8 bases between them. This CDR3 spans 13 amino acids. CDR3 nucleotide sequence: TGTGCCAGCAGTTTAGCCAAGGGCACTGAAGCTTTCTTT. Amino acid sequence: CASSLAKGTEAFF.

The gene calls are TRBV10-2 and TRBJ2-3; no firm D call. Germline values: CDR1 WSHSY, CDR2 SAAADI. This CDR3 is 13 amino acids long. V was pared by 3 bases and J by 2 bases, with 6 bases between. DNA for the CDR3: TGCGCCAGCAGTGATCTTATCACAGATACGCAGTATTTT. Translated: CASSDLITDTQYF.

The chain joins TRBV4-3 to TRBJ2-2; D call uncertain. This CDR3 has 16 residues. The germline CDR1 and CDR2 sequences are LGHNA and YSLEER. V was pared by 2 bases and J by 0 bases, with 10 bases between. This CDR3 reads CASSQSSHPNTGELFF. In DNA, the CDR3 is TGCGCCAGCAGCCAAAGTAGTCATCCGAACACCGGGGAGCTGTTTTTT.

The chain is built from TRBV25-1 and TRBJ2-1; D might be TRBD2 (5 bases). CDR1 is MGHDK, CDR2 SYGVNS, per germline. V was clipped by 7 bases and J by 7 bases, with 20 bases between them. This CDR3 region has 15 residues. CDR3 amino acids: CASNELSGSVNEQFF. CDR3 nucleotide sequence: TGTGCCAGCAACGAGTTAAGTGGGAGTGTAAATGAGCAGTTCTTC.

This clone was observed a single time. V gene TRBV10-3 combines with J gene TRBJ2-2; 8 bases are a match to TRBD2. In germline, CDR1 is ENHRY, CDR2 SYGVKD. The CDR3 runs to 15 residues. V was pared by 2 bases and J by 7 bases, with 6 bases of the junction left unmatched. CDR3 nucleotides: TGTGCCATCAGTGAGCCTTTAGCGGGAAGCGGGGAGCTGTTTTTT. Protein product: CAISEPLAGSGELFF.

The J gene is TRBJ1-1, the V gene TRBV28, with D perhaps TRBD1 (5 bases). V lost 9 bases to trimming and J lost 1 base, with 15 bases between them. CDR1 is MDHEN, CDR2 SYDVKM, per germline. CDR3 length equals 14 residues. The CDR3 DNA reads as TGTGCCAGTCGAATCGGGACGGAGAACACTGAAGCTTTCTTT. Translation: CASRIGTENTEAFF.

V gene TRBV9 combines with J gene TRBJ1-5; a possible D gene is TRBD1 (6 bases). The germline V gene has CDR1 SGDLS and CDR2 YYNGEE. The CDR3 has 16 residues. V lost 0 bases to trimming and J lost 5 bases, with 15 bases between them. The CDR3, as DNA: TGTGCCAGCAGCGTAGGGGAGGGGGGAGTTGATCAGCCCCAGCATTTT. This sequence encodes CASSVGEGGVDQPQHF.